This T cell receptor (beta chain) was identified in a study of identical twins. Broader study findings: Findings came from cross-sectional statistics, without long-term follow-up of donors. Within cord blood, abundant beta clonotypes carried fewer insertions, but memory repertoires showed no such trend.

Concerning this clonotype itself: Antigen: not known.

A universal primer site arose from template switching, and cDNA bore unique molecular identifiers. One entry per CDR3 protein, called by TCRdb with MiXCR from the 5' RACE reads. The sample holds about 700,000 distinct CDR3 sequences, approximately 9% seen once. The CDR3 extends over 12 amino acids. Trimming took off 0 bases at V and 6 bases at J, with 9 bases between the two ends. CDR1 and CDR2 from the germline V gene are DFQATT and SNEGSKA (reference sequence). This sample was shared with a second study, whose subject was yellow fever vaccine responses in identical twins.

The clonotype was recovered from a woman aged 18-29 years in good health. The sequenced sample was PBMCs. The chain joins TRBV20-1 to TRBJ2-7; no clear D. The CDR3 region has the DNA TGCAGTGCTAGAGATGTAGGGCCCGAGCAGTACTTC. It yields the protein CSARDVGPEQYF.